This entry lists 10 T cell receptor beta chains sequenced from one sample in a study of blood T cell repertoires in COVID-19. Clones were read by immunoSEQ multiplex PCR, and TCRdb kept only the in-frame ones, dropping some. Altogether under 200,000 clones are present, approximately 80% being singletons, with the ten largest covering 2.9%. The sequenced sample was peripheral blood. The receptors shown here come from a woman aged 55-69 years with acute or convalescent COVID-19.

The J gene is TRBJ2-1, the V gene TRBV5-1; 7 positions match TRBD2. CDR1 SGHRS and CDR2 YFSETQ come from the germline V gene. CDR3 length equals 16 residues. V lost 3 bases to trimming and J lost 3 bases; unmatched junction nucleotides: 9. The CDR3 loop is CASSSQPTSSYNEQFF. The CDR3 DNA is TGCGCCAGCAGCTCCCAACCGACTAGCAGCTACAATGAGCAGTTCTTC.

This clone was picked up a small number of times. The rearrangement joins TRBV5-1 to TRBJ2-3; 9 positions match TRBD1. V was pared by 4 bases and J by 7 bases, with 7 bases of the junction left unmatched. Germline values: CDR1 SGHRS, CDR2 YFSETQ. The CDR3 covers 14 residues. CDR3: CASSPGQGVNTQYF. The CDR3 DNA sequence: TGCGCCAGCAGCCCGGGACAGGGAGTGAATACGCAGTATTTT.

The genes are TRBV5-1 and TRBJ2-2; tentatively, D is TRBD1 (6 bases). Trimming removed 7 bases from V and 4 bases from J, with 14 bases in between. The CDR3 consists of 14 residues. CDR1 and CDR2 (germline): SGHRS, YFSETQ. CDR3 nucleotides: TGCGCCAGCGCAGGGCAGGGGAGCACCGGGGAGCTGTTTTTT. Its translation is CASAGQGSTGELFF.

The chain joins TRBV7-9 to TRBJ1-2, with 8 bases fitting TRBD1. Looked up from germline, CDR1 is SEHNR and CDR2 is FQNEAQ (reference sequence). J gave up 4 bases and V 6 bases, and 4 bases lay outside the gene matches. The CDR3 consists of 13 residues. CDR3 sequence reads: CASSQGQGYGYTF. CDR3 DNA: TGTGCCAGCAGTCAAGGACAGGGCTATGGCTACACCTTC.

The chain links TRBV6-6 to TRBJ1-6, with D unclear. CDR3 length: 16 amino acids. V lost 6 bases and J 0 bases, leaving 12 bases between the germline ends. Per germline, CDR1 MNHNY and CDR2 SVGAGI (reference sequence). The CDR3 DNA is TGTGCCAGCAGCCGAGCCCTTAGCTCCTATAATTCACCCCTCCACTTT. It yields the protein CASSRALSSYNSPLHF.

This chain links TRBV19 with TRBJ1-4; weak D call: TRBD1 (5 bases). Per the germline V gene, CDR1 is LNHDA and CDR2 is SQIVND (reference sequence). Trimming shortened V by 6 bases and J by 8 bases, and 13 bases separated the two germline ends. The CDR3 contains 13 residues. Here the CDR3 DNA reads TGTGCCAGTAGGGAGACAGTTGGGGAAAAACTGTTTTTT. Residues: CASRETVGEKLFF. The entire variable domain, with the rest obtained from reference TRBV19 and TRBJ1-4, is as follows: DGGITQSPKYLFRKEGQNVTLSCEQNLNHDAMYWYRQDPGQGLRLIYYSQIVNDFQKGDIAEGYSVSREKKESFPLTVTSAQKNPTAFYLCASRETVGEKLFFGSGTQLSVL.

The rearrangement uses TRBV2 and TRBJ2-5; TRBD1 matches at 7 bases. In germline, CDR1 is SNHLY, CDR2 FYNNEI. This CDR3 is 14 amino acids long. Trimming at V came to 8 bases and at J to 0 bases, leaving 6 bases not matched to a gene. This CDR3 is CASARDRNQETQYF. The CDR3 nucleotides read TGTGCCAGCGCACGGGACAGAAACCAAGAGACCCAGTACTTC. Full variable domain (rest looked up from reference TRBV2 and TRBJ2-5): EPEVTQTPSHQVTQMGQEVILRCVPISNHLYFYWYRQILGQKVEFLVSFYNNEISEKSEIFDDQFSVERPDGSNFTLKIRSTKLEDSAMYFCASARDRNQETQYFGPGTRLLVL.

This chain uses TRBV12-3 or TRBV12-4 with TRBJ1-1; D is ambiguous. The CDR3 extends over 13 amino acids. The V end was cut by 4 bases, the J end by 7 bases, with 13 bases between. CDR3 DNA sequence: TGTGCCAGCAGTTCTCGGTGGAGTGGTGAAGCTTTCTTT. Translated: CASSSRWSGEAFF.

This rearrangement joins TRBV28 to TRBJ1-2; D not certain. V was clipped by 4 bases and J by 8 bases, with 14 bases between them. CDR1 and CDR2 from the germline V gene are MDHEN and SYDVKM. The CDR3 covers 13 residues. The CDR3: CASSSELERGYTF. The CDR3 DNA sequence: TGTGCCAGCAGTTCGGAACTGGAGCGAGGCTACACCTTC.

The rearrangement links TRBV19 to TRBJ1-3; 9 bases match TRBD1. The CDR3 sequence is 16 residues long. V was pared by 5 bases and J by 7 bases, with 12 bases of the junction left unmatched. Germline V lookup: CDR1 LNHDA, CDR2 SQIVND (reference sequence). CDR3: CASSSTLQGAWNTIYF. In nucleotides, the CDR3 is TGTGCCAGTAGTTCCACTCTACAGGGGGCCTGGAACACCATATATTTT.